The next 30 T cell receptor beta chains were all read from a single sample in a study of a mutant IDH1 vaccine in newly diagnosed glioma (dated by TCRdb to the early 2020s). The protocol used for the library was the immunoSEQ multiplex PCR assay. This immuneACCESS table, as held by TCRdb, lists in-frame sequences with V and J called but not all clones. Of the missing ones, under half trace to an unresolved V gene in checked studies; the others have no known cause. The sample has roughly 52,000 clones on record, around 78% of them singletons. The biggest ten clones account for 12% of the sample. In the paper's terms, the time point label means: week 35, safety follow-up. Each vaccine dose, consisting of 300 ug of a 20-mer mutant IDH1 peptide in Montanide, was administered subcutaneously with topical imiquimod. Their antigen targets remain unknown. The sample here was PBMCs, taken from a glioma patient whose treatment included an IDH1 peptide vaccine. All receptors come from a man in his forties or fifties with glioma.

The chain couples TRBV28 to TRBJ1-2, with TRBD1 as a possible D gene (5 bases). Trimming cost V 7 bases and J 2 bases, with 26 bases left between them. This CDR3 comprises 18 residues. Germline values: CDR1 MDHEN, CDR2 SYDVKM. CDR3 region: CASTTVTLRGEENYGYTF. DNA of the CDR3: TGTGCCAGCACAACGGTGACATTACGGGGCGAGGAGAACTATGGCTACACCTTC.

This clone was picked up a small number of times. The J gene is TRBJ1-5, the V gene TRBV4-1; D possibly corresponds to TRBD1 (5 bases). CDR1 MGHRA and CDR2 YSYEKL come from the germline V gene. The CDR3 has 16 amino acids. Trimming cost V 6 bases and J 2 bases, with 17 bases left between them. The CDR3 region has the DNA TGCGCCAGCAGGGGGGGGGTCAGGGAAGGCAATCAGCCCCAGCATTTT. It encodes CASRGGVREGNQPQHF.

The V and J genes are TRBV28 and TRBJ1-1; possible D gene TRBD1, 5 bases. Germline CDR1 reads MDHEN; CDR2 reads SYDVKM. The CDR3 loop spans 17 amino acids. Trimming removed 5 bases at V and 2 bases at J, with 21 bases between. CDR3 nucleotides: TGTGCCAGCAGTGGACCGTTAGGGACGGATATAAACACTGAAGCTTTCTTT. It encodes CASSGPLGTDINTEAFF.

This chain links TRBV7-2 with TRBJ2-1; the D is unclear. The CDR3 sequence is 16 residues long. Trimming cost V 4 bases and J 4 bases, with 17 bases left between them. From germline, CDR1 is SGHTA and CDR2 FQGNSA. CDR3 loop: CASSSDGPSPYNEQFF. CDR3 nucleotide sequence: TGTGCCAGCAGCTCTGACGGGCCATCCCCTTACAATGAGCAGTTCTTC.

The chain links TRBV5-4 to TRBJ2-5, with D possibly TRBD1 on 6 matching bases. The V end lost 4 bases, the J end lost 2 bases, and 18 bases lay between the germline ends. From germline, CDR1 is SGHNT and CDR2 YYREEE (reference sequence). CDR3 length equals 16 residues. DNA for the CDR3: TGTGCCAGCAGCCCTACAGGGACCCGATTACAAGAGACCCAGTACTTC. It is translated as CASSPTGTRLQETQYF.

The V gene is TRBV5-1, the J gene TRBJ2-1; D possibly corresponds to TRBD2 (6 bases). CDR1 is SGHRS, CDR2 YFSETQ, per germline. Trimming took 3 bases from V and 7 from J, leaving 20 bases between them. This CDR3 has 16 residues. This CDR3 is CASSSGVLSLPNEQFF. In nucleotides, the CDR3 is TGCGCCAGCAGCTCGGGGGTGTTGTCGCTGCCGAATGAGCAGTTCTTC. The variable domain in full, completed from reference TRBV5-1 and TRBJ2-1, reads KAGVTQTPRYLIKTRGQQVTLSCSPISGHRSVSWYQQTPGQGLQFLFEYFSETQRNKGNFPGRFSGRQFSNSRSEMNVSTLELGDSALYLCASSSGVLSLPNEQFFGPGTRLTVL.

The J gene is TRBJ2-3, the V gene TRBV11-3; 10 bases are a match to TRBD2. After removal of 5 bases from V and 2 bases from J, the junction contained 7 bases not matched to a gene. The V gene's germline CDR1 is SGHNT and CDR2 YENEEA. The CDR3 consists of 16 residues. The CDR3 loop is CASSSRTSGDTDTQYF. DNA of the CDR3: TGTGCCAGCAGCAGCCGGACTAGCGGTGACACAGATACGCAGTATTTT.

In its sample, this clone was seen many times. The V call is TRBV6-1, the J call TRBJ1-3; D gene ambiguous. Trimming cost V 3 bases and J 0 bases, with 15 bases left between them. The CDR3 has 17 amino acids. Germline V lookup: CDR1 MNHNS, CDR2 SASEGT. This CDR3 reads CASSDRPSPYSGNTIYF. The CDR3 DNA sequence: TGTGCCAGCAGTGATCGCCCATCCCCATACTCTGGAAACACCATATATTTT.

The rearrangement uses TRBV6-1 and TRBJ2-1, with no clear D. Trimming took 5 bases from V and 7 from J, leaving 6 bases between them. Per the germline V gene, CDR1 is MNHNS and CDR2 is SASEGT. This CDR3 has 11 residues. CDR3 amino acids: CASSSRNEQFF. Written as DNA, the CDR3 is TGTGCCAGCAGTTCGAGAAATGAGCAGTTCTTC.

J is TRBJ2-7 and V is TRBV27; D gene ambiguous. Germline V gene data show CDR1 as MNHEY and CDR2 as SMNVEV (reference sequence). Trimming took off 0 bases at V and 2 bases at J, with 11 bases between the two ends. The CDR3 contains 15 residues. In DNA form, the CDR3 reads TGTGCCAGCAGTTTATCCTCCGGGCAAGCCTACGAGCAGTACTTC. Its protein product is CASSLSSGQAYEQYF.

V and J are TRBV10-2 and TRBJ2-3; 10 nucleotides align to TRBD2. CDR1 is WSHSY and CDR2 is SAAADI in the germline V gene. This CDR3 has 15 residues. The J segment lost 1 base and the V segment lost 6 bases, leaving 4 bases of the junction unmatched. CDR3 residues: CASRAGTSGTDTQYF. Written as DNA, the CDR3 is TGCGCCAGCAGGGCCGGGACTAGCGGCACAGATACGCAGTATTTT.

This clone was detected once. The CDR3 is CASSQLGTDTQYF. The CDR3, as DNA: TGTGCCAGCAGCCAATTAGGGACAGATACGCAGTATTTT. The rearrangement joins TRBV9 to TRBJ2-3, with D uncertain. The CDR3 totals 13 residues. Trimming shortened V by 4 bases and J by 3 bases, and 9 bases separated the two germline ends. Germline CDR1 and CDR2: SGDLS and YYNGEE.

The chain links TRBV7-2 to TRBJ1-3; tentative D call: TRBD1 (5 bases). V lost 5 bases, J lost 2 bases, and 7 bases lay in between. The germline gives CDR1 SGHTA, CDR2 FQGNSA. There are 13 residues in the CDR3. CDR3 coding DNA: TGTGCCAGCAGCCTACAGGCTGGAAACACCATATATTTT. Translation gives CASSLQAGNTIYF.

This clone came up once. The rearrangement uses TRBV5-1 and TRBJ2-1; possible D gene TRBD2, 5 bases. This CDR3 is 15 amino acids long. Trimming shortened V by 4 bases and J by 0 bases, and 11 bases separated the two germline ends. The V gene's germline CDR1 is SGHRS and CDR2 YFSETQ. The CDR3 DNA follows: TGCGCCAGCAGCGAACGGACTTCCTCCTACAATGAGCAGTTCTTC. Amino acids: CASSERTSSYNEQFF.

This clone was observed at least ten times. The chain carries TRBV9 and TRBJ1-2, with TRBD1 matching over 12 bases. Germline lookup yields CDR1 SGDLS and CDR2 YYNGEE. The CDR3 extends over 16 amino acids. Unmatched junction bases numbered 9, after V lost 3 bases and J lost 6 bases. CDR3 in DNA: TGTGCCAGCAGCGCCAGTGGGACAGGGGGCTATAATGGCTACACCTTC. Protein: CASSASGTGGYNGYTF.

The table lists this clone with a few counts. The chain couples TRBV19 to TRBJ1-2, with a possible D match to TRBD1 (5 bases). The CDR3 spans 14 residues. V was cut by 3 bases and J by 8 bases, with 16 bases left in between. Germline V gives CDR1 LNHDA, CDR2 SQIVND (reference sequence). The CDR3 region is CASSMVGATQGYTF. The CDR3, as DNA: TGTGCCAGTAGTATGGTAGGGGCGACGCAGGGCTACACCTTC.

In this sample, this clone is medium-sized. The V call is TRBV7-9, the J call TRBJ1-5; the match to TRBD1 covers 7 bases. Germline lookup yields CDR1 SEHNR and CDR2 FQNEAQ (reference sequence). The CDR3 spans 12 residues. J lost 3 bases, V lost 11 bases, and 4 bases had no gene match. The CDR3 region has the DNA TGTGCCGGGGGGACAGACAATCAGCCCCAGCATTTT. Protein sequence: CAGGTDNQPQHF.

The chain has TRBV7-9 and TRBJ2-5, with 7 nucleotides matching TRBD2. CDR3 length equals 15 residues. Germline V CDR1 and CDR2: SEHNR, FQNEAQ (reference sequence). The J segment lost 5 bases and the V segment lost 5 bases, leaving 11 bases of the junction unmatched. CDR3 protein: CASSPSGNGAETQYF. The CDR3 DNA reads TGTGCCAGCAGCCCCAGCGGGAACGGGGCCGAGACCCAGTACTTC.

The chain links TRBV7-9 to TRBJ2-1, with D maybe TRBD1 (6 bases). Germline V CDR1 and CDR2: SEHNR, FQNEAQ (reference sequence). This CDR3 region has 17 residues. V was pared by 5 bases and J by 4 bases, with 21 bases between. CDR3 sequence: CASSLRDTQTQYNEQFF. In DNA, the CDR3 is TGTGCCAGCAGCCTCCGGGACACCCAGACCCAATACAATGAGCAGTTCTTC.

Only one count was recorded for this clone. The chain has TRBV15 and TRBJ2-1; D may be TRBD2 (5 bases). V was pared by 1 base and J by 1 base, with 11 bases between. Germline CDR1 and CDR2: LNHNV and YYDKDF (reference sequence). The length of the CDR3 is 16 residues. The CDR3 loop reads CATSRAAGHSYNEQFF. The CDR3 DNA reads as TGTGCCACCAGCAGAGCGGCGGGCCATTCCTACAATGAGCAGTTCTTC.

The chain employs TRBV5-6 and TRBJ1-5, with D possibly being TRBD1 (5 bases). CDR1 is SGHDT, CDR2 YYEEEE, per germline. The CDR3 loop spans 14 amino acids. V was shortened by 1 base and J by 5 bases, with 10 bases between the two germline ends. The CDR3 protein is CASSLSGGYQPQHF. The CDR3 nucleotides are TGTGCCAGCAGCTTGTCCGGGGGTTATCAGCCCCAGCATTTT. Drawing the rest from reference TRBV5-6 and TRBJ1-5, the complete variable domain is DAGVTQSPTHLIKTRGQQVTLRCSPKSGHDTVSWYQQALGQGPQFIFQYYEEEERQRGNFPDRFSGHQFPNYSSELNVNALLLGDSALYLCASSLSGGYQPQHFGDGTRLSIL.

The chain uses TRBV5-1 and TRBJ1-1; TRBD1 matches 9 bases. Germline values: CDR1 SGHRS, CDR2 YFSETQ. The CDR3 is 17 residues long. V gave up 1 base and J gave up 2 bases; unmatched junction bases: 9. The CDR3, as DNA: TGCGCCAGCAGCTTGACCACTGACAGGGGGAGAAACACTGAAGCTTTCTTT. Protein sequence: CASSLTTDRGRNTEAFF.

This sequence joins TRBV7-6 and TRBJ1-2; D remains unclear. The V end was cut by 3 bases, the J end by 4 bases, with 21 bases between. Germline values: CDR1 SGHVS, CDR2 FNYEAQ. The CDR3 has 17 residues. In DNA form, the CDR3 reads TGTGCCAGCAGCTTTTTACGTTTGGGCGCTCGGGGCTATGGCTACACCTTC. It yields the protein CASSFLRLGARGYGYTF.

The CDR3 reads CASSLGDRPDTQYF. Written as DNA, the CDR3 is TGTGCCAGCAGCTTAGGGGACCGGCCAGATACGCAGTATTTT. The rearrangement links TRBV7-2 to TRBJ2-3; D possibly matches TRBD1 or TRBD2 (5 bases each). V lost 1 base and J lost 4, with 9 bases in between. Germline V gene lookup returns CDR1 SGHTA and CDR2 FQGNSA. CDR3 length equals 14 residues.

J is TRBJ2-1 and V is TRBV28; perhaps TRBD2 as D (6 bases). In germline, CDR1 is MDHEN, CDR2 SYDVKM. The ends were cut back, 6 bases at V and 0 bases at J, with 15 bases in the middle. The CDR3 runs 16 residues. The CDR3 loop is CASSLLAMSSYNEQFF. The CDR3 nucleotides are TGTGCCAGCAGCCTACTAGCTATGAGCTCCTACAATGAGCAGTTCTTC.

The chain carries TRBV27 and TRBJ2-1; TRBD2 aligns across 8 bases. Germline CDR1 is MNHEY and CDR2 is SMNVEV (reference sequence). The CDR3 has 11 residues. After removal of 6 bases from V and 13 bases from J, the junction contained 5 bases not matched to a gene. DNA of the CDR3: TGTGCCAGCAGCGGGGGACTAGGTCAGTTCTTC. Translated, it gives CASSGGLGQFF.

This rearrangement joins TRBV6-5 to TRBJ1-5, with D uncertain. V gave up 0 bases and J gave up 1 base, with 7 bases separating them. Germline V lookup: CDR1 MNHEY, CDR2 SVGAGI. This CDR3 is built from 15 residues. This CDR3 reads CASSYSRQSNQPQHF. CDR3 coding DNA: TGTGCCAGCAGTTACTCCCGACAAAGCAATCAGCCCCAGCATTTT.

In this sample, this clone turned up a few times. The rearrangement joins TRBV7-9 to TRBJ2-2; 12 bases map to TRBD2. Germline assignment: CDR1 SEHNR and CDR2 FQNEAQ (reference sequence). J lost 0 bases, V lost 4 bases, and 6 bases had no gene match. The CDR3 is 18 amino acids. DNA for the CDR3: TGTGCCAGCAGCTCGACGGGACTAGCGGGCCCGAACACCGGGGAGCTGTTTTTT. It encodes CASSSTGLAGPNTGELFF.

The V gene is TRBV6-5, the J gene TRBJ1-6; perhaps TRBD1 as D (5 bases). Per germline, CDR1 MNHEY and CDR2 SVGAGI. V was pared by 4 bases and J by 7 bases, with 14 bases between. This CDR3 is 15 amino acids long. This CDR3 is CASSLNQGLNSPLHF. DNA of the CDR3: TGTGCCAGCAGTTTAAATCAGGGTCTAAATTCACCCCTCCACTTT.

The genes are TRBV29-1 and TRBJ2-3; a weak D match, TRBD2 (6 bases). V lost 6 bases to trimming and J lost 4 bases, with 20 bases between them. Germline lookup yields CDR1 SQVTM and CDR2 ANQGSEA. CDR3 size: 15 residues. The CDR3 sequence is CSVGPGGSGPDTQYF. For the CDR3, the DNA is TGCAGCGTGGGGCCCGGGGGTTCGGGCCCAGATACGCAGTATTTT.